This T cell receptor (beta chain) appears in the sequencing data of a study of blood T cell repertoires in COVID-19. Study-level background: The United States, Italy and Spain supplied acute and convalescent COVID-19 samples. The analysed material was cDNA or gDNA that came from T cells, B-cell-depleted T cells, or PBMCs.

As originally analysed: Researchers report that nucleated cell counts were estimated from reference gene primer amplification. TCRdb keeps only in-frame clones here, not all; method: immunoSEQ multiplex PCR. For V, J and clone size, that table is used; D and trimming come from the DNA. The repertoire has 380,000 or so clones, 89% of them found once; the top ten carry more than 1%. Germline CDR1 is SGHAT and CDR2 is FQNNGV. Trimming removed 4 bases at V and 7 bases at J, with 17 bases between. There are 15 residues in the CDR3. The specimen sequenced was peripheral blood. This TCR came from a middle-aged man with acute or convalescent COVID-19. The chain has TRBV11-2 and TRBJ1-5; weak D call: TRBD1 (6 bases). The CDR3 protein is CASSSDWGLDQPQHF. DNA for the CDR3: TGTGCCAGCAGCTCCGATTGGGGGCTTGACCAGCCCCAGCATTTT.